The TCR beta chain under discussion was sequenced for a study of cytomegalovirus exposure and HLA in healthy donors (TCRdb year 2017). For the wider study: An earlier analysis of 550 to 700 of the donors reported more than 250 Gb of sequence data and 117 million unique TCR beta sequences from roughly 180 million T cells. Donor age, sex, ethnicity and CMV serostatus were compiled together with the repertoire data. The study aimed to test whether cataloging public T cell receptors could reveal signatures of past pathogen exposure. To predict cytomegalovirus infection status, the study brought together high-throughput TCR immunosequencing, statistical association of individual TCRs with disease status, and machine learning. An earlier analysis of around 540 of the donors applied high-throughput TCR beta sequencing to assess whether each TCR beta V gene segment acted as functional or pseudogenic. An early release that covered about 600 HLA-typed donors contained approximately 300 gigabases of sequencing data and approximately 85 million unique TCR sequences. About five DR-DQ haplotypes were treated as single units for association and clustering because of strong linkage in the cohort. To study patterns of TCR occurrence, a later analysis re-analyzed previously published TCR beta repertoires from 700 or so donors and added high-resolution HLA genotyping. In a later genetic analysis, genome-wide SNP genotypes for about three fifths of the roughly 670 donors were used, and that subset was treated as a discovery cohort. The study profiled the T cell repertoires of fewer than 850 subjects by immunosequencing and related them to cytomegalovirus serostatus. All discovery cohort repertoires had been generated using a single sequencing platform. The later analysis used no new phenotypic data to find candidate immune exposures, relying instead on TCR beta sequences and their occurrence across donors. Among the roughly 400 genotyped donors, approximately 82% belonged to the genetic ancestry cluster associated with self-reported Caucasian donors. The number of donors typed differed by locus, with roughly 629-640 for A, B, C, DRB1 and DQB1, roughly 520 for DQA1, 606 for DPA1, and some 450 for DPB1. Class I and class II HLA loci were covered by the typing at four-digit resolution. In addition to the first cohort of approximately 670 subjects, a separate validation cohort of 120 different subjects was used. Among approximately 370 genotyped donors of the cohort, an average of around 220,000 unique TCR beta nucleotide sequences was sequenced per donor, of which 15% to 20% were non-productive.

The library relied on the immunoSEQ multiplex PCR assay. A mixture of 60 forward primers for TCR Vbeta segments and 13 reverse primers for TCR Jbeta segments was used in the multiplex PCR. A multiplex PCR assay on genomic DNA amplified the CDR3 region of rearranged TCR beta genes. The Illumina HiSeq System was used to sequence the amplified TCR beta libraries as 87-base-pair reads. Per the source publication's procedure: Across the 670 or so repertoires, a later analysis counted some 80 million unique TCR beta chains, about 10 million of which were shared by at least two donors. Raw reads were error-corrected and collapsed into unique sequences by a nearest-neighbor algorithm in which closely related sequences were merged to remove PCR and sequencing errors. CDR3 sequences were aligned to IMGT reference sequences to assign V, D and J gene segments. Each retained sequence needed at least a six-nucleotide match to both a V gene segment and a J gene segment. A rearrangement counted as productive if the CDR3 had no stop codons and remained in frame with V and J, and every other rearrangement counted as non-productive. CDR3 was defined according to IMGT convention as the region running from the second conserved V-encoded cysteine to the conserved J-encoded phenylalanine. Sequences without an unambiguous match to a single V gene segment were excluded from the earlier analysis of about 630 of the donors. In an earlier analysis of about 590 of the donors, a V segment was called functional when productive rearrangements were above 56.7%, and segregating when the standard deviation between donors exceeded 5%. A statistical classification framework was built for diagnosing cytomegalovirus status from the catalog of TCR beta chain sequences. In a later analysis, TCR nucleotide sequences were compared against IMGT/GENE-DB human TR gene sequences so that V and J genes could be assigned. Using the TCRdist pipeline, a later analysis assigned CDR3 sequences along with most-parsimonious VDJ recombination scenarios. In a later analysis, each TCR beta chain was defined by its CDR3 amino acid sequence together with its V-gene family, and reads without a unique V-gene family were excluded. To address suspected cross-contamination and a sequencing artifact, a later analysis removed approximately 590 highly shared, low-generation-probability nucleotide sequences. For each public chain, a later analysis derived a clonal expansion index from normalized ranks of inferred template counts within each repertoire. Generation probabilities in a later analysis came from a VDJ recombination model fitted to out-of-frame rearrangements, and those results were checked against IGoR. In a later analysis, hypergeometric tests were used to score TCR-TCR, TCR-HLA and TCR-CMV co-occurrence, with a repertoire-size bias correction applied to TCR pairs. In a later analysis, false discovery rates were estimated by permuting HLA or CMV assignments 20 times. A later analysis grouped co-occurring TCRs with DBSCAN, adding TCRdist sequence similarity when clustering within HLA-allele-positive subsets. Repertoires with fewer than 30,000 or more than 120,000 public chains, plus five repertoires with anomalous nucleotide sharing, were excluded from co-occurrence clustering. In TCRdb, the immuneACCESS table is reduced to in-frame sequences with V and J assigned. These tables do not hold every clone; where another copy was compared, an unresolved V gene accounts for under half, and the others remain unexplained. The DNA gave D and trimming, while V, J and clone size come from that table. Across this sample there are about 84,000 clones, with approximately 78% seen only once. 2.5% of the sample goes to the ten largest clones.

Study-wide findings and limitations: A cluster of highly shared sequence variants was judged likely to represent a technical artifact of the sequencing pipeline. A few of the identified cytomegalovirus-associated TCR beta chains were confirmed in vitro to be specific for cytomegalovirus antigens. A later genetic analysis reported fewer N-insertions in productive TCRs among donors in an Asian-associated ancestry cluster than the 666-donor mean. In an earlier analysis of some 550 of the donors, most TCR beta V segments were observed in productive rearrangements about 87% or about 30% of the time, broadly matching IMGT annotations. In both the original and validation cohorts, the classifier was reported to diagnose cytomegalovirus status with high specificity and sensitivity. Because HLA typing was missing for some donors at each locus, association tests included only the typed subset. A further reported finding was that TCR beta sequences accurately predicted the HLA-A and HLA-B alleles for most subjects in the first cohort. Most TCR sequences were observed very rarely across donors, whereas some public TCRs were present in many individuals. The study listed approximately 150 TCR beta chains as associated with cytomegalovirus. Strong co-occurrence of HLA alleles, especially DR and DQ, made assigning TCR associations to individual alleles difficult. Some IMGT-functional V segments, including TRBV6-2 and TRBV6-3, could not be told apart with the 87-base-pair reads, so those segments were excluded. A later analysis associated about 17,000 TCR beta sequences with specific HLA alleles at a false discovery rate of 0.05. The presence/absence analyses assumed that sequencing depth was roughly uniform across donors, and that assumption may not be true. Correlated functional status among segregating V segments might reflect linkage disequilibrium, but an unknown experimental factor could not be ruled out. It was suggested by the authors that the approach could potentially be generalized to other disease states and immunological phenotypes. V-gene and J-gene trimming of TCR beta chains was associated with a missense DCLRE1C variant in a later genetic analysis, and the association was replicated in an independent cohort. According to a later analysis, parvovirus B19, influenza, CMV and Epstein-Barr virus appeared linked to several top co-occurrence clusters. In a later analysis, HLA-associated TCR beta chains showed more clonal expansion and lower generation probabilities than non-associated chains that were equally common. For the cohort, immune exposure information was limited to CMV serostatus. Over 15 rarely observed V segments, including chromosome 9 orphons, were excluded from the earlier analysis of about 500 of the donors because counts were too low. According to a later analysis, TCR association rates differed among HLA loci, with DRB1 alleles showing the most associated TCRs and HLA-C alleles showing the fewest. The cohort was sequenced for TCR beta chains only, and without alpha or paired-chain data the features that could be detected were limited. Most CMV-associated TCR beta chains appeared to be HLA-restricted in a later analysis, and the HLA associations seemed to be driven largely by CMV exposure.

This clone was found once. The antigen this receptor binds is unknown. The input lacks base qualities; no much larger clone sits a single base away. V was cut back by 0 bases and J by 2 bases, leaving a gap of 11 bases between them. The germline V gene (reference sequence) gives CDR1 as MNHEY and CDR2 as SMNVEV. The CDR3 has 15 amino acids, counting the end cysteine and phenylalanine. Here the CDR3 DNA is all that survives: 45 bases in frame from base 1. In total, roughly 670 healthy bone marrow donors made up the cohort. At the time of sampling, every cohort member was nominally healthy, though immune exposures that went unrecorded were likely present. The donor was CMV seropositive and was included in the group of around 300 seropositive cohort members. Every donor gave a peripheral blood sample, and the peripheral blood mononuclear cells from that sample were used for TCR beta sequencing. Genomic DNA was extracted from the blood cell samples with the Qiagen DNeasy Blood Extraction Kit.

The source of this sequence is a male donor in good health and CMV-seropositive. Material for sequencing was PBMCs. The chain is assembled from TRBV27 and TRBJ2-7; TRBD1 is a possible D gene, resting on 6 matching bases. The sequence in DNA is TGTGCCAGCAGTTTATCTCGTGGGGGCCCCTACGAGCAGTACTTC. Translated, it reads CASSLSRGGPYEQYF.